A single sample is the source of the 13 T cell receptor beta chains below, sequenced in a study of blood T cell repertoires in COVID-19. Some clones are missing from TCRdb's copy, which holds only in-frame ones; the method was immunoSEQ multiplex PCR. The data hold about 90,000 clones, with roughly nine tenths observed a single time. The sample was peripheral blood. These receptors were taken from a human donor with active COVID-19. The donor label of this sample is uncertain.

The chain carries TRBV5-1 and TRBJ2-2, with D perhaps matching TRBD2 (6 bases). Germline V gives CDR1 SGHRS, CDR2 YFSETQ. Trimming removed 0 bases at V and 4 bases at J, with 10 bases between. The CDR3 contains 15 residues. The DNA for the CDR3 is TGCGCCAGCAGCTTGGCCGTCGGGGGCACCGGGGAGCTGTTTTTT. Translating it yields CASSLAVGGTGELFF.

V usage is TRBV5-1 and J usage is TRBJ2-3, with 8 bases matching TRBD2. V shed 4 bases and J 1 base; nucleotides not matched to a gene: 8. The germline gives CDR1 SGHRS, CDR2 YFSETQ. The length of the CDR3 is 16 residues. CDR3 in amino acids: CASSPLTGGGTDTQYF. The CDR3 nucleotides read TGCGCCAGCAGCCCCTTAACCGGGGGGGGCACAGATACGCAGTATTTT. Full variable domain (missing parts from reference TRBV5-1 and TRBJ2-3): KAGVTQTPRYLIKTRGQQVTLSCSPISGHRSVSWYQQTPGQGLQFLFEYFSETQRNKGNFPGRFSGRQFSNSRSEMNVSTLELGDSALYLCASSPLTGGGTDTQYFGPGTRLTVL.

The chain links TRBV19 to TRBJ2-5, with 8 bases that match TRBD2. Germline assignment: CDR1 LNHDA and CDR2 SQIVND (reference sequence). Losses at the gene ends were 4 bases for V and 0 bases for J; bases not matched to a gene: 4. The CDR3 is made up of 15 amino acids. The CDR3 region is CASSRGGGYQETQYF. The CDR3 DNA reads as TGTGCCAGTAGTAGAGGCGGGGGGTACCAAGAGACCCAGTACTTC. The whole variable domain, remainder taken from reference TRBV19 and TRBJ2-5, is DGGITQSPKYLFRKEGQNVTLSCEQNLNHDAMYWYRQDPGQGLRLIYYSQIVNDFQKGDIAEGYSVSREKKESFPLTVTSAQKNPTAFYLCASSRGGGYQETQYFGPGTRLLVL.

The chain uses TRBV7-9 and TRBJ2-1, with TRBD2 matching over 10 bases. The germline V gene has CDR1 SEHNR and CDR2 FQNEAQ (reference sequence). J gave up 7 bases and V 7 bases, and 7 bases lay outside the gene matches. The CDR3 extends over 14 amino acids. The DNA of the CDR3 is TGTGCCAGCACCCCCGGGACTAGCGTTAATGAGCAGTTCTTC. This translates into CASTPGTSVNEQFF.

This chain links TRBV4-2 with TRBJ2-1, with 12 bases that match TRBD2. V shed 5 bases, J shed 8 bases, and the junction held 10 bases outside the gene matches. The CDR3 has 16 amino acids. CDR1 is LGHNA and CDR2 is YNFKEQ in the germline V gene. The CDR3 DNA is TGTGCCAGCAGCTTGACTAGCGGGGGCCAGGGATATGAGCAGTTCTTC. This encodes CASSLTSGGQGYEQFF.

Worth noting for this clone: One junction end does not reproduce the germline sequence, and a read error may be involved. The V gene is TRBV7-9, the J gene TRBJ1-4; D is unresolved. The length of the CDR3 is 12 residues. Germline lookup yields CDR1 SEHNR and CDR2 FQNEAQ (reference sequence). The CDR3 loop is CASSLALGPGSF. CDR3 DNA: TGTGCCAGCAGCTTAGCGCTAGGCCCGGGGAGTTTT.

This chain's CDR3 is CASSSARPTATDTQYF. The CDR3 bases are TGTGCCAGCAGCTCGGCCCGGCCCACAGCCACAGATACGCAGTATTTT. The rearrangement links TRBV9 to TRBJ2-3; D remains ambiguous. CDR1 and CDR2 (germline): SGDLS, YYNGEE. Trimming removed 4 bases at V and 2 bases at J, with 17 bases between. This CDR3 has 16 amino acids. Variable domain in full (rest from reference TRBV9 and TRBJ2-3): DSGVTQTPKHLITATGQRVTLRCSPRSGDLSVYWYQQSLDQGLQFLIQYYNGEERAKGNILERFSAQQFPDLHSELNLSSLELGDSALYFCASSSARPTATDTQYFGPGTRLTVL.

V gene TRBV7-9 combines with J gene TRBJ2-7; the match to TRBD1 covers 10 bases. The germline gives CDR1 SEHNR, CDR2 FQNEAQ (reference sequence). V shed 3 bases, J shed 5 bases, and the junction held 10 bases outside the gene matches. There are 16 residues in the CDR3. The CDR3 nucleotides are TGTGCCAGCAGCTTCCCCCGGGACAGGGGTATCCACGAGCAGTACTTC. It translates to CASSFPRDRGIHEQYF.

CDR3 sequence reads: CASSSRAKPGQGPDTQYF. The CDR3, as DNA: TGTGCCAGCAGCTCCCGGGCCAAGCCGGGACAGGGTCCAGATACGCAGTATTTT. This chain links TRBV7-3 with TRBJ2-3; the match to TRBD1 covers 9 bases. Losses at the gene ends were 4 bases for V and 4 bases for J; bases not matched to a gene: 15. This CDR3 comprises 18 residues. Germline values: CDR1 SGHTA, CDR2 FQGTGA. Drawing the rest from reference TRBV7-3 and TRBJ2-3, the complete variable domain is GAGVSQTPSNKVTEKGKYVELRCDPISGHTALYWYRQSLGQGPEFLIYFQGTGAADDSGLPNDRFFAVRPEGSVSTLKIQRTERGDSAVYLCASSSRAKPGQGPDTQYFGPGTRLTVL.

J is TRBJ2-7 and V is TRBV4-2; 12 bases agree with TRBD1. The CDR3 contains 18 residues. Germline trimming cut 2 bases from V and 1 base from J; bases unmatched to any gene: 9. Looked up from germline, CDR1 is LGHNA and CDR2 is YNFKEQ. CDR3 amino acids: CASSQTPGTGGASYEQYF. Written as DNA, the CDR3 is TGTGCCAGCAGCCAAACCCCCGGGACAGGGGGCGCATCCTACGAGCAGTACTTC.

V gene TRBV5-1 combines with J gene TRBJ2-1; TRBD2 matches at 7 bases. The germline V gene has CDR1 SGHRS and CDR2 YFSETQ. Unmatched junction bases numbered 8, after V lost 6 bases and J lost 5 bases. The CDR3 has 14 residues. The CDR3 sequence is CASKGGGFNNEQFF. The CDR3 DNA sequence: TGCGCCAGCAAAGGCGGGGGTTTTAACAATGAGCAGTTCTTC.

The chain links TRBV27 to TRBJ2-1; 9 nucleotides agree with TRBD2. With 7 bases clipped from V and 6 bases from J, the junction kept 19 bases outside the gene matches. Germline CDR1 and CDR2: MNHEY and SMNVEV (reference sequence). The CDR3 contains 18 residues. The CDR3 is CASIDRASGVGGRNEQFF. CDR3 coding DNA: TGTGCCAGCATTGACAGGGCTAGCGGGGTCGGGGGTCGCAATGAGCAGTTCTTC.

The genes are TRBV12-5 and TRBJ2-1; 8 positions agree with TRBD1. Germline V CDR1 and CDR2: LGHNT, FRNRAP. The CDR3 runs 15 residues. J was trimmed by 6 bases and V by 6 bases; bases with no gene match: 10. The CDR3 DNA sequence: TGTGCTAGTGGCCCGGACAGGGCGGGCCCCAATGAGCAGTTCTTC. It is translated as CASGPDRAGPNEQFF.